Listed below are T cell receptor beta chains from one sample, sequenced in a study of beta chain features in type 1 diabetes. This table comes from immunoSEQ multiplex PCR, and its TCRdb copy is limited to in-frame clones, with some not included. The data hold around 360,000 clones, with over 10% observed a single time. The sample comprised naive CD4+ T cells from blood. Source of these receptors: a woman under 30 with type 1 diabetes. Both conserved end residues are part of each CDR3. Each record gives: V gene, J gene, clone size, D gene, CDR3 protein, CDR3 DNA. A D gene is named only where the DNA matches it firmly. Clone sizes are given selectively: once, few, many, or a class where the clone is expanded.

>TRBV29-1|TRBJ2-7|few|TRBD2
CSVTTLAGGFNEQYF
TGCAGCGTCACCACACTAGCGGGAGGTTTCAACGAGCAGTACTTC
>TRBV9|TRBJ2-1|.|TRBD2
CASSVAPSGGTYNEQFF
TGTGCCAGCAGCGTAGCGCCTAGCGGGGGGACCTACAATGAGCAGTTCTTC
>TRBV5-4|TRBJ2-5|few|TRBD2
CASSSTGLAEETQYF
TGTGCCAGCAGCTCTACGGGACTAGCGGAAGAGACCCAGTACTTC
>TRBV6-5|TRBJ1-2|.|.
CASRQQPNYGYTF
TGTGCCAGCAGGCAACAGCCTAACTATGGCTACACCTTC
>TRBV7-7|TRBJ2-6|.|TRBD1
CASSPGGSGANVLTF
TGTGCCAGCAGCCCAGGGGGCTCTGGGGCCAACGTCCTGACTTTC
>TRBV5-1|TRBJ2-7|.|.
CASSLGGYEQYF
TGCGCCAGCAGCTTGGGCGGCTACGAGCAGTACTTC
>TRBV27|TRBJ2-1|.|.
CASSSQGLSYNEQFF
TGTGCCAGCAGTTCCCAGGGTCTCTCCTACAATGAGCAGTTCTTC
>TRBV7-2|TRBJ2-5|.|TRBD2
CASSTRAGGETQYF
TGTGCCAGCAGCACGCGAGCGGGAGGGGAGACCCAGTACTTC
>TRBV7-2|TRBJ1-1|.|.
CASSQAPGGMNTEAFF
TGTGCCAGCAGCCAAGCCCCCGGGGGTATGAACACTGAAGCTTTCTTT
>TRBV30|TRBJ2-2|.|.
CAWGRDTVTGELFF
TGTGCCTGGGGACGGGACACGGTGACCGGGGAGCTGTTTTTT
>TRBV30|TRBJ2-7|.|.
CAWGVRQLNEQYF
TGTGCCTGGGGTGTACGACAGTTGAACGAGCAGTACTTC
>TRBV9|TRBJ1-2|few|.
CASSVDSWGVNYGYTF
TGTGCCAGCAGCGTCGACTCGTGGGGGGTTAACTATGGCTACACCTTC
>TRBV11-2|TRBJ2-5|few|.
CAARVQETQYF
TGTGCCGCCAGGGTTCAAGAGACCCAGTACTTC
>TRBV9|TRBJ2-1|few|.
CASSVNIYNEQFF
TGTGCCAGCAGCGTAAACATATACAATGAGCAGTTCTTC
>TRBV4-3|TRBJ1-3|.|.
CASSQTAGNTIYF
TGCGCCAGCAGCCAAACTGCGGGAAACACCATATATTTT
>TRBV19|TRBJ2-1|few|TRBD1
CASGQGAYEQFF
TGTGCCAGTGGTCAGGGGGCCTATGAGCAGTTCTTC
>TRBV5-1|TRBJ2-1|.|TRBD2
CASSLDGLAGLNEQFF
TGCGCCAGCAGCTTGGACGGACTAGCGGGACTCAATGAGCAGTTCTTC
>TRBV28|TRBJ2-3|.|TRBD1
CASSAGTVLTDTQYF
TGTGCCAGCAGCGCCGGGACAGTCTTAACAGATACGCAGTATTTT
>TRBV2|TRBJ2-7|.|TRBD1
CASSEAGTGIKGPYF
TGTGCCAGCAGTGAAGCGGGGACAGGGATAAAAGGGCCGTACTTC
>TRBV7-9|TRBJ2-1|few|.
CASSFDLGSYNEQFF
TGTGCCAGCAGCTTTGATCTCGGGTCCTACAATGAGCAGTTCTTC
>TRBV28|TRBJ1-2|.|.
CASRRTDNYGYTF
TGTGCCAGCAGACGGACAGACAACTATGGCTACACCTTC
>TRBV29-1|TRBJ2-2|.|.
CSVGDTPGTGELFF
TGCAGCGTTGGCGATACTCCGGGCACCGGGGAGCTGTTTTTT
>TRBV11-2|TRBJ2-5|few|.
CASRARSETQYF
TGTGCCAGCAGAGCCCGAAGCGAGACCCAGTACTTC
>TRBV4-2|TRBJ2-6|.|TRBD2
CASSPGTSGGSGANVLTF
TGTGCCAGCAGCCCCGGGACTAGCGGGGGCTCTGGGGCCAACGTCCTGACTTTC
>TRBV6-5|TRBJ2-7|.|TRBD2
CASRLAGDYEQYF
TGTGCCAGCAGACTAGCGGGGGACTACGAGCAGTACTTC
>TRBV29-1|TRBJ2-3|few|.
CSVPGGFTQYF
TGCAGCGTCCCTGGGGGGTTTACGCAGTATTTT
>TRBV9|TRBJ2-7|.|.
CASSVAPQVREQYF
TGTGCCAGCAGCGTAGCACCTCAGGTCCGCGAGCAGTACTTC
>TRBV7-2|TRBJ2-7|few|TRBD2
CASSLARGGIRQYF
TGTGCCAGCAGCTTGGCCCGGGGGGGGATTCGGCAGTACTTC
>TRBV18|TRBJ2-5|few|TRBD2
CASSRLAETQYF
TGTGCCAGCTCAAGACTAGCAGAGACCCAGTACTTC